These 15 T cell receptor beta chains originate from one sample sequenced in a study of a mutant IDH1 vaccine in newly diagnosed glioma. Time point described: baseline, week 1 (first vaccination visit). The sample's treatment: pre-vaccination baseline after standard-of-care therapy. Profiling relied on immunoSEQ multiplex PCR, and the TCRdb table lists in-frame clones only, not all of them. The repertoire holds 30,000 or so clones, with 80% to 90% as singletons. The specimen was PBMCs, collected from a glioma patient treated with radiotherapy, temozolomide or both. These receptor sequences come from a woman in her thirties or forties with glioma.

The chain is built from TRBV30 and TRBJ1-4; tentatively, D is TRBD1 (6 bases). Looked up from germline, CDR1 is GTSNPN and CDR2 is SVGIG (reference sequence). The CDR3 spans 15 residues. V dropped 2 bases and J dropped 7 bases, with 17 bases sitting between them. The CDR3 DNA is TGTGCCTGGAGTCTTCGGGGGGGAGGGGGTGAAAAACTGTTTTTT. Amino acids: CAWSLRGGGGEKLFF.

This chain links TRBV10-1 with TRBJ2-3; TRBD2 agrees at 7 bases. This CDR3 region has 14 residues. Germline CDR1 WNHNN, CDR2 SYGVQD (reference sequence). V lost 2 bases and J lost 6; bases outside the gene matches: 5. The CDR3 loop reads CASSEAGRVDTQYF. The CDR3 coding sequence is TGCGCCAGCAGTGAGGCAGGGAGGGTGGATACGCAGTATTTT.

This clone showed up just once. The chain couples TRBV19 to TRBJ1-1; tentatively, D is TRBD1 (6 bases). Trimming stripped 7 bases from V and 7 bases from J, with 19 bases between. Germline CDR1 and CDR2: LNHDA and SQIVND (reference sequence). The length of the CDR3 is 14 residues. CDR3 coding DNA: TGTGCCAGTATCGATCGGGGGCGAGACAGTGAAGCTTTCTTT. Amino acid sequence: CASIDRGRDSEAFF.

The CDR3: CASSRSGGNEQFF. As DNA, the CDR3 is TGTGCCAGCTCACGATCCGGGGGCAATGAGCAGTTCTTC. The rearrangement links TRBV18 to TRBJ2-1, with TRBD2 as a possible D gene (6 bases). The CDR3 runs to 13 residues. Germline-derived CDR1 and CDR2 are KGHSH and LQKENI. V was pared by 4 bases and J by 6 bases, with 10 bases between. Complete variable domain (other parts from reference TRBV18 and TRBJ2-1): NAGVMQNPRHLVRRRGQEARLRCSPMKGHSHVYWYRQLPEEGLKFMVYLQKENIIDESGMPKERFSAEFPKEGPSILRIQQVVRGDSAAYFCASSRSGGNEQFFGPGTRLTVL.

This chain joins TRBV6-1 and TRBJ1-4; maybe TRBD1 (5 bases). The CDR3 runs 15 residues. Germline CDR1 MNHNS, CDR2 SASEGT. V was trimmed by 6 bases and J by 8 bases, leaving 19 bases between them. The DNA of the CDR3 is TGTGCCAGCAGCCCCTACCGGGACCCTGGGGAAAAACTGTTTTTT. Translated, it gives CASSPYRDPGEKLFF.

This clone was counted a few times. V usage is TRBV18 and J usage is TRBJ1-2, with 9 bases fitting TRBD1. Germline V CDR1 and CDR2: KGHSH, LQKENI. The ends lost 4 bases at V and 4 bases at J; junction bases unmatched: 4. This CDR3 region has 14 residues. This chain's CDR3 is CASSRTGERYGYTF. CDR3 in DNA: TGTGCCAGCTCACGGACAGGGGAACGCTATGGCTACACCTTC.

The J gene is TRBJ2-7, the V gene TRBV6-5; D might be TRBD2 (6 bases). This CDR3 contains 11 residues. Germline values: CDR1 MNHEY, CDR2 SVGAGI. Trimming took off 6 bases at V and 7 bases at J, with 10 bases between the two ends. In DNA form, the CDR3 reads TGTGCCAGCAGGGGGGGTTGGGAGCAGTACTTC. It is translated as CASRGGWEQYF.

The chain joins TRBV7-9 to TRBJ1-3, with unresolved D. V was pared by 1 base and J by 2 bases, with 12 bases between. The germline CDR1 and CDR2 sequences are SEHNR and FQNEAQ (reference sequence). The CDR3 contains 16 residues. The CDR3 reads CASSLGAGRPGNTIYF. CDR3 DNA sequence: TGTGCCAGCAGCTTAGGGGCAGGACGGCCTGGAAACACCATATATTTT.

This sequence joins TRBV4-1 and TRBJ1-1, with 8 bases lining up with TRBD1. Germline V gene data show CDR1 as MGHRA and CDR2 as YSYEKL. After removal of 2 bases from V and 5 bases from J, the junction contained 4 bases not matched to a gene. There are 14 residues in the CDR3. DNA for the CDR3: TGCGCCAGCAGCCAAACAGGGGGATCAACTGAAGCTTTCTTT. Encoded protein: CASSQTGGSTEAFF.

CDR3 sequence: CASSPQGSGNTIYF. DNA for the CDR3: TGTGCCAGCAGTCCTCAGGGATCTGGAAACACCATATATTTT. The chain is built from TRBV6-5 and TRBJ1-3, with D maybe TRBD1 (5 bases). This CDR3 comprises 14 residues. V was shortened by 5 bases and J by 1 base, with 9 bases between the two germline ends. CDR1 and CDR2 from the germline V gene are MNHEY and SVGAGI.

The V gene is TRBV14, the J gene TRBJ2-7, with D possibly TRBD2 on 6 matching bases. The CDR3 loop spans 13 amino acids. Trimming took off 7 bases at V and 4 bases at J, with 14 bases between the two ends. Germline CDR1 is SGHDN and CDR2 is FVKESK. Here the CDR3 DNA reads TGTGCCAGCACCTCGCATAGCGGTTACGAGCAGTACTTC. It translates to CASTSHSGYEQYF.

J is TRBJ2-7 and V is TRBV10-2, with D possibly TRBD1 on 6 matching bases. Between the trimmed V and J ends, which lost 3 bases and 0 bases, there was a span of 12 bases. Per the germline V gene, CDR1 is WSHSY and CDR2 is SAAADI. This CDR3 has 15 amino acids. CDR3 sequence (DNA): TGCGCCAGCAGTGATTACGGGACACCCTCCTACGAGCAGTACTTC. Translation gives CASSDYGTPSYEQYF.

This sequence joins TRBV29-1 and TRBJ1-2; 10 nucleotides match TRBD1. The CDR3 consists of 14 residues. V dropped 6 bases and J dropped 6; count of bases not matched to a gene: 10. Germline V gives CDR1 SQVTM, CDR2 ANQGSEA. CDR3 in DNA: TGCAGCGTCAGCCGGGACAGGGGTAGTAATGGCTACACCTTC. Its protein product is CSVSRDRGSNGYTF.

The chain employs TRBV6-5 and TRBJ1-1, with D possibly TRBD1 on 6 matching bases. This CDR3 contains 13 residues. The germline gives CDR1 MNHEY, CDR2 SVGAGI. V lost 7 bases and J 5 bases, leaving 14 bases between the germline ends. DNA of the CDR3: TGTGCCAGCACCTTAGGGGGGAGGACTGAAGCTTTCTTT. It codes for CASTLGGRTEAFF.

The V gene is TRBV5-1, the J gene TRBJ1-2; D gene uncertain. V was cut by 4 bases and J by 4 bases, with 11 bases left in between. CDR3 length: 13 amino acids. In germline, CDR1 is SGHRS, CDR2 YFSETQ. The CDR3 loop is CASSPSFSYGYTF. The CDR3 bases are TGCGCCAGCAGCCCGTCCTTCAGCTATGGCTACACCTTC.